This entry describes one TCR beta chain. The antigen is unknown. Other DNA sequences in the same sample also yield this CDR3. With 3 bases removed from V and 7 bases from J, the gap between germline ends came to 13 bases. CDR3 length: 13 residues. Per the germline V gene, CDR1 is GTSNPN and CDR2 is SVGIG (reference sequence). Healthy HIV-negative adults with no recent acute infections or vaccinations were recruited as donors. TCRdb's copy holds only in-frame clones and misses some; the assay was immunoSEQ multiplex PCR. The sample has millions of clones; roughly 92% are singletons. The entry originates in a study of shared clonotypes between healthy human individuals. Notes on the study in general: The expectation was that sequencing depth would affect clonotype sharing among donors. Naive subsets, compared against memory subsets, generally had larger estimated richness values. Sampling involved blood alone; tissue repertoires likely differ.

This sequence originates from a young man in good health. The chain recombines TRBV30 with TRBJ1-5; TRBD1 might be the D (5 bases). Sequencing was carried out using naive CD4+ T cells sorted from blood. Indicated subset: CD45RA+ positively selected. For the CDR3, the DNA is TGTGCCTGGAGCTCCAGGGTTAACCAGCCCCAGCATTTT. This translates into CAWSSRVNQPQHF.